This record concerns one TCR beta chain sequence. Only a few counts were recorded for this clonotype. Its antigen target is currently unknown. Base quality data are lacking; no much larger clone is found one base away. These data belong to a study of Graves' ophthalmopathy and Graves' hyperthyroidism (dated by TCRdb to 2016 to 2019). Background on the whole study: Peripheral blood was collected at initial diagnosis, prior to any treatment. The study used signatures of the TCR beta repertoire to tell Graves' ophthalmopathy apart from Graves' hyperthyroidism and to predict which patients would progress to ophthalmopathy. In total, some 130 blood samples were TCR-sequenced: around 42 ophthalmopathy, 75 hyperthyroidism and roughly 17 hyperthyroidism-to-ophthalmopathy patients. To explore V-J signatures distinguishing ophthalmopathy from hyperthyroidism, a discovery set of under 110 patients (fewer than 45 ophthalmopathy, 55 to 60 stable hyperthyroidism) was enrolled. For independent validation, a separate cohort was made up of 18 hyperthyroidism patients plus 17 patients who later progressed from hyperthyroidism to ophthalmopathy. T-cell repertoires of thyroid tissue and blood were compared in six or seven hyperthyroidism patients. After sampling, hyperthyroidism patients received methimazole starting at 30 mg daily, and ophthalmopathy patients received high-dose intravenous methylprednisolone. The 85 to 100 discovery patients were divided at random into training and test sets in a 7:3 ratio.

Patients with ophthalmopathy had moderately to severely active disease, with a Clinical Activity Score of 3 or more, a NOSPECS grade of 4 or more, and a disease duration of less than 3 months. Patients were excluded if they had other autoimmune diseases, uncontrolled infections, pregnancy or lactation. Clinical symptoms, serum thyroxine, TRAb, thyroid ultrasound and orbital computed tomography were used for diagnosis. PBMCs were isolated from more than 8 ml of fresh peripheral blood by Ficoll-Paque density gradient centrifugation. Total RNA was extracted using Trizol reagent, and RNA quality was checked on an Agilent 2100 Bioanalyzer. For repertoire sequencing, TCR beta CDR3 regions were amplified from RNA transcripts. A first-round RT-PCR used HTBI primers with the Qiagen OneStep RT-PCR kit, followed by a second-round multiplex PCR, size selection and purification. Sequencing of the libraries was carried out on an Illumina HiSeq2000 in paired-end mode with 100 bp reads. In the authors' own workflow: SOAPnuke was used to process the reads, removing any read that contained adapters or uncalled bases, had a mean Phred below 15, or lacked an exact match to the constant primer or identifier. COPE v1.2.5 was used to merge high-quality paired reads. Clonotypes were defined as unique nucleotide sequences and were aligned to IMGT TRB V, D and J references using MiTCR v1.1. The analysis was limited to V-J combinations with a frequency above 0.0001, which together covered 99.2% of repertoires. For each V-J combination, a TCR clonal expansion and chaos score was defined as F50 clonal expansion divided by the chaos observed in the TCRdist matrix. Features were reduced by Welch's t-statistics and random forest to around 14 V-J combinations, which fed a naive Bayes classifier. The similarity between thyroid and blood repertoires was quantified using the Morisita-Horn index. Using fastp trimming at Q25 and MiXCR clonotype assembly, TCRdb reanalyzed the public sequencing data and kept in-frame beta chains. Here each entry gathers all rows of one CDR3 protein and keeps the most common genes and DNA. What appears here as the V and J calls and clone size reflects TCRdb's work, not the paper's. For this sample the table gives about 220,000 distinct CDR3 sequences, of which approximately 21% were detected only once. Approximately 39% of the sample rests with the top ten.

The research as a whole found: Ophthalmopathy was separated from stable hyperthyroidism by the 13-signature model with 85% to 90% sensitivity and less than 82% specificity in cross-validation and with 80%/75% in the test set. In validation, the model predicted ophthalmopathy progression with over 60% sensitivity and approximately 78% specificity; some 13 predicted patients were CT-confirmed with GO in a median of about 6.1 months. Among expanded thyroid clonotypes with frequency above 0.001, most also showed up in blood, which suggests that blood repertoires may reflect the thyroid immune response. No statistical method was used to predetermine the sample size, and group allocation was not hidden from the investigators.

Deletion took 0 bases off V and 3 bases off J, with a span of 16 bases between the germline ends. Per the germline V gene, KGHDR is the CDR1 and SFDVKD is the CDR2. From the cysteine up to the phenylalanine, the CDR3 has a length of 18 residues. The only DNA kept is the CDR3, 54 bases in frame from the first base. The origin of this receptor is a woman in her forties or fifties with Graves' ophthalmopathy. Donor details come from another sample of the same person, matched by shared clones. Sequenced: peripheral blood. Here the chain combines TRBV24-1 and TRBJ2-2; perhaps TRBD2 is the D gene, with 6 bases matching. In nucleotides, the sequence is TGTGCCACCAGTGATTTGCTACTCGGGAAGCGGGACACCGGGGAGCTGTTTTTT. Translated, it gives CATSDLLLGKRDTGELFF.